These T cell receptor beta chains were read from a single sample in a study of Ad26.COV2.S vaccination and SARS-CoV-2 variants. Assay: immunoSEQ multiplex PCR; the TCRdb copy retains only in-frame clones and omits some. Among about 410,000 clones listed, approximately 90% were seen once. Sequences were derived from peripheral blood, sampled in a trial of Ad26.COV2.S vaccine versus placebo. These TCRs come from a person aged 18-60 years who received the Ad26.COV2.S COVID-19 vaccine or a placebo. Each CDR3 is given with its conserved first and last residue. A D gene is named only where the DNA matches it firmly. Size is stated for part of the rows, as once, few or many counts, or as a class when the clone is expanded.

clone_size j_call v_call d_call cdr3_aa cdr3_nt
- TRBJ2-7 TRBV19 - CASSAGGYEQYF TGTGCCAGTAGCGCCGGTGGCTACGAGCAGTACTTC
once TRBJ1-1 TRBV30 - CAWSGHRGNTEAFF TGTGCCTGGAGCGGGCACCGGGGGAACACTGAAGCTTTCTTT
- TRBJ1-1 TRBV5-4 - CASSLGQATEAFF TGTGCCAGCAGCTTGGGACAGGCAACTGAAGCTTTCTTT
- TRBJ2-1 TRBV12-5 TRBD2 CASGLVLAGANEQFF TGTGCTAGTGGTTTGGTACTAGCGGGGGCCAATGAGCAGTTCTTC
- TRBJ2-1 TRBV6-5 - CASSYGDSTYNEQFF TGTGCCAGCAGTTACGGGGATTCGACCTACAATGAGCAGTTCTTC
- TRBJ1-2 TRBV6-5 - CASHGRNYGYTF TGTGCCAGCCACGGACGGAACTATGGCTACACCTTC
- TRBJ1-6 TRBV9 TRBD1 CASSVSGGPLHF TGTGCCAGCAGCGTATCAGGGGGACCCCTCCACTTT
- TRBJ1-1 TRBV24-1 - CATSDPPGDEAFF TGTGCCACCAGTGACCCCCCAGGGGATGAAGCTTTCTTT
- TRBJ2-5 TRBV5-4 TRBD2 CASSLPGTTGGETQYF TGTGCCAGCAGCTTGCCCGGGACTACGGGGGGGGAGACCCAGTACTTC
- TRBJ2-7 TRBV18 - CASSPHPGAYEQYF TGTGCCAGCTCACCACACCCAGGGGCCTACGAGCAGTACTTC
- TRBJ2-2 TRBV18 TRBD1 CATTHRDRADGELFF TGTGCCACAACCCACAGGGACAGGGCTGACGGGGAGCTGTTTTTT
- TRBJ1-6 TRBV13 TRBD1 CASSPQGGGSDSPLHF TGTGCCAGCAGCCCCCAGGGGGGGGGCTCGGATTCACCCCTCCACTTT
- TRBJ2-7 TRBV28 - CASSPPGLLTEQYF TGTGCCAGCAGTCCTCCGGGACTCTTAACCGAGCAGTACTTC
- TRBJ1-5 TRBV10-3 - CAISEEGSSFHQPQHF TGTGCCATCAGTGAAGAGGGCAGCTCTTTTCATCAGCCCCAGCATTTT
- TRBJ1-1 TRBV4-1 - CASSQDTTWGTEAFF TGCGCCAGCAGCCAAGATACAACGTGGGGGACTGAAGCTTTCTTT
- TRBJ2-5 TRBV3-1/TRBV3-2 TRBD2 CASSQDRLAGEIETQYF TGTGCCAGCAGCCAAGATCGACTAGCGGGAGAGATAGAGACCCAGTACTTC
- TRBJ2-5 TRBV9 TRBD1 CASSWGQGGETQYF TGTGCCAGCAGCTGGGGACAGGGGGGTGAGACCCAGTACTTC